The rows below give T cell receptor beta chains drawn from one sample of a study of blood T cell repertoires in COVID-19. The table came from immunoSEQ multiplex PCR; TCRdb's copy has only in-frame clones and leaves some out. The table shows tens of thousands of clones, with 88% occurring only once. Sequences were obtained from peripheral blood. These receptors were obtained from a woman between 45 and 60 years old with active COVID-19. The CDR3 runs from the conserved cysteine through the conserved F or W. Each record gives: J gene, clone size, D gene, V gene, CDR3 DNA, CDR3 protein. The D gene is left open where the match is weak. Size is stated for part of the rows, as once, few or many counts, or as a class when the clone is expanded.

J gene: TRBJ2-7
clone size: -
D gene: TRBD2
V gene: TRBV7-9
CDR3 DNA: TGTGCCAGCAGCCCCTGGACTAGCGGGAGTATCTACGAGCAGTACTTC
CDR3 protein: CASSPWTSGSIYEQYF

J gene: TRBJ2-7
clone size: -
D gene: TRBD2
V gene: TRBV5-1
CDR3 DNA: TGCGCCAGCAGCCCCCGAAGGCTAGCGGGCGTCTACGAGCAGTACTTC
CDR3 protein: CASSPRRLAGVYEQYF

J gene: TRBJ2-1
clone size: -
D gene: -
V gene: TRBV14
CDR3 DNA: TGTGCCAGCAGCCTAGGAGGATTAGTCGCCTACAATGAGCAGTTCTTC
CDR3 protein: CASSLGGLVAYNEQFF

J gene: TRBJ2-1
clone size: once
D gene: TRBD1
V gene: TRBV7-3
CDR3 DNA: TGTGCCAGCAGCCCATGGGACAGCTACAATGAGCAGTTCTTC
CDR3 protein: CASSPWDSYNEQFF

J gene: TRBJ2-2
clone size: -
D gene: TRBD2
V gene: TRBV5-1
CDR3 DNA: TGCGCCAGCAGCGTAGCGGGAGCGGTCGGGGAGCTGTTTTTT
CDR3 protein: CASSVAGAVGELFF

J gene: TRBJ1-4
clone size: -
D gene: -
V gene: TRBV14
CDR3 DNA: TGTGCCAGCAGCCGTGGGACAGAAAAACTGTTTTTT
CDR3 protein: CASSRGTEKLFF

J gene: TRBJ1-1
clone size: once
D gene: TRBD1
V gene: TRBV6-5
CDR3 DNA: TGTGCCAGCAGTTACGGGGGACAGGGGCAGATTGAAGCTTTCTTT
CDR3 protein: CASSYGGQGQIEAFF

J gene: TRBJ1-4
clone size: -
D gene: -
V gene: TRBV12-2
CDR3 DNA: TGTGCAAGTCGCTTAGCGGTCCTAGGTACAACTAATGAAAAACTGTTTTTT
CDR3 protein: CASRLAVLGTTNEKLFF

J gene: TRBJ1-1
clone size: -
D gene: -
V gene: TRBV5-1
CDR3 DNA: TGCGCCAGCACCCCTGCTAGGGGTGACACTGAAGCTTTCTTT
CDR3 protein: CASTPARGDTEAFF

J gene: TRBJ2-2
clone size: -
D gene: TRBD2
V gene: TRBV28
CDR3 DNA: TGTGCCAGCAGTTTCAGCGGGAGGGCCTCCGGGGAGCTGTTTTTT
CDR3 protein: CASSFSGRASGELFF

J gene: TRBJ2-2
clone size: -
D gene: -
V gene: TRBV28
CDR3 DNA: TGTGCCAGCAGTTTCCCGGGGGAGCTGTTTTTT
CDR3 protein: CASSFPGELFF

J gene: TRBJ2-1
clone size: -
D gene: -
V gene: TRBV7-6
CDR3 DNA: TGTGCCAGCAGCTTAGGGCTGGGGGGAATTGGGGCTTACAATGAGCAGTTCTTC
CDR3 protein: CASSLGLGGIGAYNEQFF

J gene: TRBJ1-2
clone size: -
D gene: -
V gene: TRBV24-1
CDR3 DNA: TGTGCCACCAGTGATGTGACAAACAACTATGGCTACACCTTC
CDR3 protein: CATSDVTNNYGYTF

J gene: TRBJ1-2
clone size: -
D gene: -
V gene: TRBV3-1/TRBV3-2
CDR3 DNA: TGTGCCAGCAGCCTTGGAGGGAGGGGGGATGGCTACACCTTC
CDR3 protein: CASSLGGRGDGYTF

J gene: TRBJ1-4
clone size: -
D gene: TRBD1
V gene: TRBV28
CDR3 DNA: TGTGCCAGCAGTTTGTACAACAGGGGGCAAATTAATGAAAAACTGTTTTTT
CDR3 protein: CASSLYNRGQINEKLFF

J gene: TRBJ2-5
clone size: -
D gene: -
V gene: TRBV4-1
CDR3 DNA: TGCGCCAGCAGCCAAGATCTACCAGGTTCCTTGCCCCAGTACTTC
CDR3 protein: CASSQDLPGSLPQYF

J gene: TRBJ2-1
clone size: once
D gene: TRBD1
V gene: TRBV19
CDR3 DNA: TGTGCCAGTGGCCGGACAGGACAATCCTACAATGAGCAGTTCTTC
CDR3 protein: CASGRTGQSYNEQFF

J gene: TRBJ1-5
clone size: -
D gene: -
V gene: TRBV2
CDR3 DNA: TGTGCCAGCAGTGTCCTTCCGGGGGTCAATCAGCCCCAGCATTTT
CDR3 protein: CASSVLPGVNQPQHF

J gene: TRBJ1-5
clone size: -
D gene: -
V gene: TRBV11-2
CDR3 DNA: TGTGCCAGCAGCTTAGATAGGGGTCAGCCCCAGCATTTT
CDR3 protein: CASSLDRGQPQHF

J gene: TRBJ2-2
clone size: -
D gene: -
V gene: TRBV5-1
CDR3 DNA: TGCGCCAGCAGCTTGATTACTTCGGGCACCGGGGAGCTGTTTTTT
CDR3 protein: CASSLITSGTGELFF

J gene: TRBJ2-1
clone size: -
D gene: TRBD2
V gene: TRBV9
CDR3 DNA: TGTGCCAGCAGCAGAACTAGCGGGAGTAGTGAGCAGTTCTTC
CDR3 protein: CASSRTSGSSEQFF

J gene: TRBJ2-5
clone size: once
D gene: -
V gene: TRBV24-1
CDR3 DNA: TGTGCCACCAGTGATTTGGCGCAGGGCGGTGAGACCCAGTACTTC
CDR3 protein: CATSDLAQGGETQYF

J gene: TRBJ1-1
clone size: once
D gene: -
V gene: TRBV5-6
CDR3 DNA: TGTGCCAGCACCTGGCAGGGGAACACTGAAGCTTTCTTT
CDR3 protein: CASTWQGNTEAFF

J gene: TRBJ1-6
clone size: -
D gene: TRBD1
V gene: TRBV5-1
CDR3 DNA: TGCGCCAGCAGCTTGGCCGGACAGGGGAATTCACCCCTCCACTTT
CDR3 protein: CASSLAGQGNSPLHF

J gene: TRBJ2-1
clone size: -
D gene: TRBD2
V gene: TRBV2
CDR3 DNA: TGTGCCAGCCGAAGACTAGCGGGAAACCACAATGAGCAGTTCTTC
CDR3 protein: CASRRLAGNHNEQFF

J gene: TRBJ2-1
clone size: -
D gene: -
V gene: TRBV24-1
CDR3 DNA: TGTGCCACGGGGGCCTCCTACAATGAGCAGTTCTTC
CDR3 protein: CATGASYNEQFF

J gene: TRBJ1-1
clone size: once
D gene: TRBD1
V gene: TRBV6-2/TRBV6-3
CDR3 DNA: TGTGCCAGCAGTGCCCTAGGGACAGGGGACACTGAAGCTTTCTTT
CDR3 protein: CASSALGTGDTEAFF

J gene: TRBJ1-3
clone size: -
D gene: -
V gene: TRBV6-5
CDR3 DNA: TGTGCCAGCAGTAGCAGGGGTGGTGGAAACACCATATATTTT
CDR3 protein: CASSSRGGGNTIYF

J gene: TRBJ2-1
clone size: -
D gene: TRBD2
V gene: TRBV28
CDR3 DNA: TGTGCCAGCAGTTCCCAGTGGGGTCCCAGCGGGAGGGCCTCCTACAATGAGCAGTTCTTC
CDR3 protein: CASSSQWGPSGRASYNEQFF

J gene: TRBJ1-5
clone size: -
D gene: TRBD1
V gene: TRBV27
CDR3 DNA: TGTGCCAGCAGTTTGGGACAGGGTGAAGGGCAGCCCCAGCATTTT
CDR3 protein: CASSLGQGEGQPQHF

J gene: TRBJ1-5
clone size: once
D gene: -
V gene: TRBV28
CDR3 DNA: TGTGCCAGCAGTGGGGCGGACCTATTGAATCAGCCCCAGCATTTT
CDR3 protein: CASSGADLLNQPQHF

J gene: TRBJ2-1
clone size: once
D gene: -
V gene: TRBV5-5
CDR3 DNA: TGTGCCAGCAGCCCCTGGCTGGAGGCCAACAATGAGCAGTTCTTC
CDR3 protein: CASSPWLEANNEQFF

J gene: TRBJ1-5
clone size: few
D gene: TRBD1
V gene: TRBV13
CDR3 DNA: TGTGCCAGCCAGCCCCGGGGACAGGGGGCGGGTCAGCCCCAGCATTTT
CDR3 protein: CASQPRGQGAGQPQHF

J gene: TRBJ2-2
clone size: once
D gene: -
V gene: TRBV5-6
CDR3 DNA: TGTGCCAGCAGCTTGATCGGACGGGGAACGGGTACCGGGGAGCTGTTTTTT
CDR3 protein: CASSLIGRGTGTGELFF

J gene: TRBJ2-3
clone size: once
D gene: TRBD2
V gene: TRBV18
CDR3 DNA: TGTGCCAGCTCAACCCGGACTAGCGGGTCCCGAGGGGGTACGCAGTATTTT
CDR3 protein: CASSTRTSGSRGGTQYF

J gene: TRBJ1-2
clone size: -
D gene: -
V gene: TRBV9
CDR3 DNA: TGTGCCAGCAGCGTCGGGGGGGCAGGCAGCTATGGCTACACCTTC
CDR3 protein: CASSVGGAGSYGYTF

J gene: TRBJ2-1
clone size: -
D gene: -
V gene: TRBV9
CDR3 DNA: TGTGCCAGCAGCGCGGGGGGCGGGACTGTGAGCTCCTACAATGAGCAGTTCTTC
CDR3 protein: CASSAGGGTVSSYNEQFF

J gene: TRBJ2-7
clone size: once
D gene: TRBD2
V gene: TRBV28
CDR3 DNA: TGTGCCAGCAGTTTCGGGCGGGAGGTCTACGAGCAGTACTTC
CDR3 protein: CASSFGREVYEQYF

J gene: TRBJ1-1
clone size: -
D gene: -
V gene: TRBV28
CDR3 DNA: TGTGCCAGCAGTTTATGGACAATGAACACTGAAGCTTTCTTT
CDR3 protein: CASSLWTMNTEAFF

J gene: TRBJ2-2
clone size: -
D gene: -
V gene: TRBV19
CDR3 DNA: TGTGCCAGTAGATATAGCGGAGTTAACACCGGGGAGCTGTTTTTT
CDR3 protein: CASRYSGVNTGELFF

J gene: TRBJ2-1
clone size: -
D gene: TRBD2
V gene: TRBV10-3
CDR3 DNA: TGTGCCATCAGTGAAGGAAGCGGCGGGAGTACTTACAATGAGCAGTTCTTC
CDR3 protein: CAISEGSGGSTYNEQFF

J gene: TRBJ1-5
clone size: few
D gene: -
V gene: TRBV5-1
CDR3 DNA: TGCGCCAGCAGCTTGGGGGGGCATAGCAATCAGCCCCAGCATTTT
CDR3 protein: CASSLGGHSNQPQHF

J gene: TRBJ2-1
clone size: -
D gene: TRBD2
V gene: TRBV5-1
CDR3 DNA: TGCGCCAGCAGCTTGGACGGGAGGGCCTTTTACGGAGAGCAGTTCTTC
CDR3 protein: CASSLDGRAFYGEQFF

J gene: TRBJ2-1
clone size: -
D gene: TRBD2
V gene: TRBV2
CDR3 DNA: TGTGCCAGCAGCCAGACTAGCTTCGTGGGCAATGAGCAGTTCTTC
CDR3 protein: CASSQTSFVGNEQFF

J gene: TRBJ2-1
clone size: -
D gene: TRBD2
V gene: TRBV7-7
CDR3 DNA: TGTGCTAGCAGCCCACAACTTAGCGGGAGGGCAGCCGAGCAGTTCTTC
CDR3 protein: CASSPQLSGRAAEQFF

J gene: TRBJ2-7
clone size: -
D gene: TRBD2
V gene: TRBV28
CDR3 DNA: TGTGCCAGCAGTCCGGCCGGGGGGGGACGATCTAACTCCTACGAGCAGTACTTC
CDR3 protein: CASSPAGGGRSNSYEQYF

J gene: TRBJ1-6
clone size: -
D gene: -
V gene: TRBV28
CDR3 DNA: TGTGCCAGCAGTTTCGCGGGGTATAATTCACCCCTCCACTTT
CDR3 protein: CASSFAGYNSPLHF

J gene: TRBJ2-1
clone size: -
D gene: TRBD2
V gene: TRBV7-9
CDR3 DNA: TGTGCCAGCAGGAGGTCGGGAGGGCCCACTGAGCAGTTCTTC
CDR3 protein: CASRRSGGPTEQFF

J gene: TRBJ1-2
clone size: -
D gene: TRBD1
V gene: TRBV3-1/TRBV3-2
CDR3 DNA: TGTGCCAGCAGCCAAGGGGGGCGACAGGGGGGCTATGGCTACACCTTC
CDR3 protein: CASSQGGRQGGYGYTF

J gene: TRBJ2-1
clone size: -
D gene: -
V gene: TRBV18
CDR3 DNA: TGTGCCAGCTCACCACGACAGGCATGGAATGAGCAGTTCTTC
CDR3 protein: CASSPRQAWNEQFF